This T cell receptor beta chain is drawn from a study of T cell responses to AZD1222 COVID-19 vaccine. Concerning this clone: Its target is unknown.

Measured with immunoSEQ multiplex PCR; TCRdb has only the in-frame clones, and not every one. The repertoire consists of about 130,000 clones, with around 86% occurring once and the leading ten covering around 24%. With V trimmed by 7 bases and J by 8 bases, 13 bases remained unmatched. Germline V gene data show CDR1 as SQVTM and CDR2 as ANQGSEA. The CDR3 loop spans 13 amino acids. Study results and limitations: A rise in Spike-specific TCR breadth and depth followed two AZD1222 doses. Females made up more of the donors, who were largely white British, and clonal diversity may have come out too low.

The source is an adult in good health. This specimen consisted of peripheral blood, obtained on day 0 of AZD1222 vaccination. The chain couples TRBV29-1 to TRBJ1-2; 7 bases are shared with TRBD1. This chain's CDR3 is CSAEQGPIRGYTF. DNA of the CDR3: TGCAGCGCCGAACAGGGGCCAATTAGGGGCTACACCTTC.